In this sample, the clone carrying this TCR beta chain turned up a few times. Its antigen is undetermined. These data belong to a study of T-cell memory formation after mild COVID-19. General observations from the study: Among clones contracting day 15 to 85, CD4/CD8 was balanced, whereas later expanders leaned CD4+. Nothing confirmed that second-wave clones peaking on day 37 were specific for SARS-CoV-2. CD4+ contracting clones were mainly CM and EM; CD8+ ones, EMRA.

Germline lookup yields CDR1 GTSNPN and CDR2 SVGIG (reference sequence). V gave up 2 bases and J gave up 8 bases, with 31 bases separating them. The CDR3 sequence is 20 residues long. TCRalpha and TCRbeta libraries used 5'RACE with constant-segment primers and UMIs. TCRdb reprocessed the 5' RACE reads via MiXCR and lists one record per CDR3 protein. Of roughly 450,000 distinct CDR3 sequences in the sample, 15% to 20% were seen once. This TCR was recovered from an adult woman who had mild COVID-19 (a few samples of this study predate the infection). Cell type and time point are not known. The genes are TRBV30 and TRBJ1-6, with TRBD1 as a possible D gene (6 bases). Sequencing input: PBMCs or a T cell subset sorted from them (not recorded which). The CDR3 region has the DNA TGTGCCTGGAGTTTGCGGGCTGCACTCCGGAGGGGGGGCGCGGATTCACCCCTCCACTTT. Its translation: CAWSLRAALRRGGADSPLHF. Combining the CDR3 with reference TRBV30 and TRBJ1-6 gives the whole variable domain SQTIHQWPATLVQPVGSPLSLECTVEGTSNPNLYWYRQAAGRGLQLLFYSVGIGQISSEVPQNLSASRPQDRQFILSSKKLLLSDSGFYLCAWSLRAALRRGGADSPLHFGNGTRLTVT.